Listed below are T cell receptor beta chains from one sample, sequenced in a study of blood T cell repertoires in COVID-19. TCRdb keeps only in-frame clones here, not all; method: immunoSEQ multiplex PCR. There are roughly 250,000 clones in the sample; approximately 78% occur only once, and roughly 12% lies in the top ten. Sequencing input: peripheral blood. Receptors originate from a woman aged 60-75 years with active or convalescent COVID-19. The CDR3 runs from the conserved cysteine through the conserved F or W. The order of the fields is V gene, J gene, CDR3 protein.

TRBV7-6	TRBJ2-5	CASSLVETRGGETQYF
TRBV6-5	TRBJ1-2	CASTLTQGIRGYTF
TRBV3-1/TRBV3-2	TRBJ1-3	CASSRTGGGNTIYF
TRBV14	TRBJ2-1	CASSQGSNNEQFF
TRBV19	TRBJ2-3	CASQRGGRDTQYF
TRBV19	TRBJ1-1	CASSIEGTGPMNTEAFF
TRBV6-5	TRBJ2-3	CASSYSDRSTDTQYF
TRBV7-2	TRBJ2-2	CASSLESRATGELFF
TRBV5-4	TRBJ2-7	CASSFRGRSSYEQYF
TRBV7-2	TRBJ1-5	CASSLDGTGDQPQHF
TRBV2	TRBJ1-2	CASRGPGDGITYGYTF
TRBV27	TRBJ2-6	CASSPTGGRGANVLTF
TRBV6-1	TRBJ1-6	CASSDTYNSPLHF
TRBV6-2/TRBV6-3	TRBJ2-7	CASSIYARGGSGYEQYF
TRBV18	TRBJ1-1	CASSPTGGEAFF
TRBV5-1	TRBJ2-1	CASSLEGQNYNEQFF
TRBV5-1	TRBJ2-7	CASAVGTGGFYEQYF
TRBV7-2	TRBJ1-2	CASSTGLSGYTF
TRBV18	TRBJ2-7	CASSPGQMDSYEQYF
TRBV7-9	TRBJ2-1	CASSSGGHGNEQFF
TRBV21-1	TRBJ1-1	CASSLRRGGKENTEAFF
TRBV19	TRBJ2-5	CASRWTSGEQTQYF
TRBV7-9	TRBJ1-1	CASSDGQGMRTEAFF
TRBV5-1	TRBJ2-7	CASSFSGGSSYEQYF
TRBV7-5	TRBJ1-1	CARRRDSLNTEAFF
TRBV7-3	TRBJ2-1	CASSLTSGAHNEQFF
TRBV5-4	TRBJ2-5	CASSSQGYPGETQYF
TRBV3-1/TRBV3-2	TRBJ1-1	CASSQEFSNAGSRDTEAFF
TRBV7-9	TRBJ1-6	CASSQGGGLNSPLHF
TRBV19	TRBJ2-5	CASSTLAGRGETQYF
TRBV7-9	TRBJ2-6	CASSFDRGSSGANVLTF
TRBV5-1	TRBJ2-6	CASSREPLQGAGANVLTF
TRBV21-1	TRBJ1-1	CASSRRGVPEAFF
TRBV2	TRBJ1-2	CASSTQTGNYGYTF
TRBV19	TRBJ2-3	CAYRDSTDTQYF
TRBV6-5	TRBJ2-5	CASSKTGEGTQYF
TRBV5-1	TRBJ1-1	CASTPSTGGTEAFF
TRBV5-1	TRBJ1-1	CASSLWTVGTEAFF
TRBV6-4	TRBJ2-7	CASSGGLGYEQYF
TRBV3-1/TRBV3-2	TRBJ1-2	CASSQGDRGHEYGYTF
TRBV27	TRBJ1-5	CASSFRPGGDQPQHF
TRBV5-1	TRBJ2-5	CASSFSSRETQYF
TRBV12-3/TRBV12-4	TRBJ2-2	CASTFFRGGELFF
TRBV30	TRBJ1-6	CAWSVQGRNSPLHF
TRBV11-1	TRBJ2-3	CASSSTSGGLYTQYF
TRBV5-6	TRBJ1-1	CASTPGGANTEAFF
TRBV6-5	TRBJ2-1	CASSYRSYNEQFF
TRBV6-5	TRBJ1-3	CASSSQGMSSGNTIYF
TRBV6-1	TRBJ2-2	CASSEALAGGRTGELFF
TRBV27	TRBJ2-1	CASSWSDRYNEQFF
TRBV10-2	TRBJ1-5	CASSELLNQPQHF
TRBV5-1	TRBJ2-5	CASSLPEETQYF